Below, 26 T cell receptor beta chains from the same sample are listed, as sequenced in a study of beta chain features in type 1 diabetes. The investigators reverse transcribed all of the isolated RNA, so they sequenced expressed TCRB transcripts. The table came from immunoSEQ multiplex PCR; TCRdb's copy has only in-frame clones and leaves some out. In the table there are approximately 300,000 clones, roughly 11% of which are singletons. The sequenced sample consisted of naive CD4+ T cells from blood. The receptors stem from a woman in her twenties or thirties in good health.

The chain carries TRBV19 and TRBJ2-7; TRBD1 matches 10 bases. Trimming removed 4 bases from V and 4 bases from J; junction bases left unmatched: 4. Germline CDR1 and CDR2: LNHDA and SQIVND (reference sequence). The CDR3 is made up of 14 amino acids. The DNA of the CDR3 is TGTGCCAGTAGTAAGACAGGGGGCGAATACGAGCAGTACTTC. It encodes CASSKTGGEYEQYF.

The chain employs TRBV5-1 and TRBJ2-1; the match to TRBD2 covers 12 bases. The CDR3 runs to 16 residues. The V gene's germline CDR1 is SGHRS and CDR2 YFSETQ. Trimming at V came to 2 bases and at J to 3 bases, leaving 3 bases not matched to a gene. The CDR3, as DNA: TGCGCCAGCAGCTTTGGGACTAGCGGGCTCTACAATGAGCAGTTCTTC. It is translated as CASSFGTSGLYNEQFF.

This clone came up a few times. The V and J genes are TRBV6-1 and TRBJ2-1; 15 bases fit TRBD2. CDR3 length: 15 residues. The V gene's germline CDR1 is MNHNS and CDR2 SASEGT. V was clipped by 7 bases and J by 6 bases; unmatched bases: 4. CDR3 sequence (DNA): TGTGCCAGCACAAGGACTAGCGGGAGGGCCAATGAGCAGTTCTTC. This codes for CASTRTSGRANEQFF.

This clone appeared a few times. The J gene is TRBJ1-1, the V gene TRBV29-1; maybe TRBD1 (6 bases). V lost 5 bases to trimming and J lost 0 bases, with 10 bases between them. The CDR3 contains 13 residues. Per germline, CDR1 SQVTM and CDR2 ANQGSEA. CDR3 sequence: CSVRDTLNTEAFF. CDR3 coding DNA: TGCAGCGTTCGGGACACATTGAACACTGAAGCTTTCTTT.

This clone was detected a few times. The chain carries TRBV30 and TRBJ2-1; D possibly corresponds to TRBD2 (6 bases). V lost 0 bases and J lost 7, with 13 bases in between. Germline CDR1 reads GTSNPN; CDR2 reads SVGIG (reference sequence). This CDR3 is 14 amino acids long. The CDR3 here is CAWSVQSGANEQFF. The CDR3 region has the DNA TGTGCCTGGAGTGTACAGTCGGGAGCGAATGAGCAGTTCTTC.

This clone was seen only a few times. This chain joins TRBV9 and TRBJ2-3; maybe TRBD2 (6 bases). Germline lookup yields CDR1 SGDLS and CDR2 YYNGEE. This CDR3 spans 12 amino acids. The V end lost 7 bases, the J end lost 5 bases, and 11 bases lay between the germline ends. In DNA form, the CDR3 reads TGTGCCAGCGGGATAGCGGTAGATACGCAGTATTTT. It is translated as CASGIAVDTQYF.

In this sample, this clone turned up a few times. The rearrangement joins TRBV7-9 to TRBJ2-1, with D possibly being TRBD2 (6 bases). Per the germline V gene, CDR1 is SEHNR and CDR2 is FQNEAQ (reference sequence). Trimming took 5 bases from V and 5 from J, leaving 16 bases between them. The CDR3 runs to 15 residues. The CDR3 bases are TGTGCCAGCAGCCCCCGACTAGAATGGAACAATGAGCAGTTCTTC. It is translated as CASSPRLEWNNEQFF.

This clone showed up just a few times. The chain combines TRBV7-2 with TRBJ2-3, with D perhaps TRBD2 (6 bases). Trimming pared 5 bases from V and 2 bases from J, leaving 17 bases between. The CDR3 is made up of 16 amino acids. Germline assignment: CDR1 SGHTA and CDR2 FQGNSA. The CDR3 bases are TGTGCCAGCAGCCCCCGTGTGGGAGGCCTCACAGATACGCAGTATTTT. Residues: CASSPRVGGLTDTQYF.

This clone appeared many times. The chain employs TRBV7-2 and TRBJ2-1; D remains ambiguous. Germline V gene lookup returns CDR1 SGHTA and CDR2 FQGNSA. The CDR3 contains 12 residues. The V and J ends lost 5 bases and 8 bases respectively, with 10 bases between them. The CDR3 protein is CASSRLDHEQFF. The DNA of the CDR3 is TGTGCCAGCAGCCGACTTGATCATGAGCAGTTCTTC.

V gene TRBV7-2 combines with J gene TRBJ2-5; no reliable D call. CDR3 length: 12 residues. Trimming took 5 bases from V and 5 from J, leaving 9 bases between them. Germline loops: CDR1 SGHTA, CDR2 FQGNSA. The CDR3 nucleotides read TGTGCCAGCAGCCAGTCGTGGGAGACCCAGTACTTC. Amino acids: CASSQSWETQYF. The whole variable domain, remainder taken from reference TRBV7-2 and TRBJ2-5, is GAGVSQSPSNKVTEKGKDVELRCDPISGHTALYWYRQSLGQGLEFLIYFQGNSAPDKSGLPSDRFSAERTGGSVSTLTIQRTQQEDSAVYLCASSQSWETQYFGPGTRLLVL.

This chain joins TRBV6-5 and TRBJ2-4; 7 bases agree with TRBD1. Germline V lookup: CDR1 MNHEY, CDR2 SVGAGI. This CDR3 has 13 residues. V shed 2 bases, J shed 5 bases, and the junction held 0 bases outside the gene matches. For the CDR3, the DNA is TGTGCCAGCAGTTACGGGACAGAAAACATTCAGTACTTC. The encoded protein is CASSYGTENIQYF.

This clone was seen a few times. The chain employs TRBV6-1 and TRBJ1-1, with TRBD1 identical over 7 bases. V trimming: 6 bases; J trimming: 4 bases; junction bases outside the gene matches: 8. The germline CDR1 and CDR2 sequences are MNHNS and SASEGT. This CDR3 spans 14 amino acids. The CDR3 reads CASSRQGMSTEAFF. CDR3 sequence (DNA): TGTGCCAGCAGCCGACAGGGTATGAGCACTGAAGCTTTCTTT.

This chain's CDR3 is CASSLISMRGGPPGNEQYF. CDR3 nucleotides: TGTGCCAGCAGTTTAATATCGATGCGGGGGGGCCCACCTGGAAACGAGCAGTACTTC. This chain joins TRBV28 and TRBJ2-7, with 9 bases aligning to TRBD2. CDR3 length equals 19 residues. With V trimmed by 2 bases and J by 5 bases, 19 bases remained unmatched. Germline CDR1 and CDR2: MDHEN and SYDVKM.

The chain carries TRBV7-9 and TRBJ2-1; 7 nucleotides line up with TRBD2. In germline, CDR1 is SEHNR, CDR2 FQNEAQ (reference sequence). V shed 5 bases and J 4 bases; nucleotides not matched to a gene: 17. CDR3 size: 18 residues. The CDR3 reads CASSPTLTAGSTYNEQFF. The CDR3 DNA is TGTGCCAGCAGCCCAACCCTGACAGCGGGATCGACATACAATGAGCAGTTCTTC.

J is TRBJ2-7 and V is TRBV6-5, with 9 positions matching TRBD1. V was clipped by 3 bases and J by 4 bases; unmatched bases: 4. CDR1 and CDR2 from the germline V gene are MNHEY and SVGAGI. The CDR3 has 14 amino acids. CDR3 sequence reads: CASSYEQGAYEQYF. In DNA form, the CDR3 reads TGTGCCAGCAGTTATGAACAGGGGGCTTACGAGCAGTACTTC.

This clone has just a few counts. The rearrangement joins TRBV7-9 to TRBJ1-4, with TRBD1 matching over 10 bases. Germline V gene sequence: CDR1 SEHNR, CDR2 FQNEAQ (reference sequence). There are 15 residues in the CDR3. Trimming cost V 5 bases and J 7 bases; bases outside gene matches: 7. The DNA for the CDR3 is TGTGCCAGCAGCACGCGCCGGGACAGGGGTGAAAAACTGTTTTTT. Its protein product is CASSTRRDRGEKLFF.

The V gene is TRBV28, the J gene TRBJ2-3; 8 bases are shared with TRBD2. This CDR3 has 15 residues. CDR1 is MDHEN, CDR2 SYDVKM, per germline. V was clipped by 3 bases and J by 0 bases; unmatched bases: 2. CDR3 DNA sequence: TGTGCCAGCAGTTTGATAGCGGGGAGCACAGATACGCAGTATTTT. Translated: CASSLIAGSTDTQYF.

The chain recombines TRBV5-4 with TRBJ2-1, with 12 bases matching TRBD2. The germline CDR1 and CDR2 sequences are SGHNT and YYREEE (reference sequence). CDR3 length: 18 residues. J lost 4 bases, V lost 7 bases, and 15 bases had no gene match. The CDR3 DNA reads as TGTGCCAGCCGGTTGCTAGCGGGAGGGGGGGACAGTTACAATGAGCAGTTCTTC. This sequence encodes CASRLLAGGGDSYNEQFF.

The CDR3 is CASSEGGLAGVYEQYF. The CDR3, as DNA: TGTGCCAGCAGTGAAGGGGGGCTAGCGGGAGTCTACGAGCAGTACTTC. The rearrangement joins TRBV25-1 to TRBJ2-7; 10 bases are shared with TRBD2. CDR3 length equals 16 residues. V shed 2 bases, J shed 3 bases, and the junction held 7 bases outside the gene matches. CDR1 is MGHDK and CDR2 is SYGVNS in the germline V gene.

This rearrangement joins TRBV2 to TRBJ1-5, with D possibly being TRBD1 (5 bases). The germline gives CDR1 SNHLY, CDR2 FYNNEI. With 6 bases removed from V and 5 bases from J, the gap between germline ends came to 17 bases. This CDR3 has 15 residues. CDR3 loop: CASSRREGSDQPQHF. The CDR3 bases are TGTGCCAGCAGCAGGAGGGAGGGGTCGGATCAGCCCCAGCATTTT.

The chain employs TRBV18 and TRBJ2-7; 8 bases map to TRBD1. Losses at the gene ends were 6 bases for V and 5 bases for J; bases not matched to a gene: 12. The germline V gene encodes CDR1 KGHSH and CDR2 LQKENI. This CDR3 spans 15 amino acids. CDR3: CASSGQGRETNEQYF. The CDR3, as DNA: TGTGCCAGCTCCGGACAGGGTCGTGAAACTAACGAGCAGTACTTC.

This clone occurred a few times. This chain links TRBV9 with TRBJ2-1; D unresolved. The CDR3 has 13 residues. V gave up 3 bases and J gave up 3 bases, with 7 bases separating them. Germline V gives CDR1 SGDLS, CDR2 YYNGEE. CDR3 residues: CASSGANYNEQFF. The CDR3 DNA sequence: TGTGCCAGCAGCGGGGCCAACTACAATGAGCAGTTCTTC.

The sample holds a few counts of this clone. The CDR3 region has the DNA TGTGCCAGCAGTTTAACGACAGCAAGCCGAAACACCATATATTTT. This gives the protein CASSLTTASRNTIYF. The chain links TRBV27 to TRBJ1-3, with D possibly matching TRBD1 (5 bases). Looked up from germline, CDR1 is MNHEY and CDR2 is SMNVEV (reference sequence). The CDR3 runs to 15 residues. Trimming removed 2 bases at V and 5 bases at J, with 13 bases between.

Concerning this clone: The junction does not match germline at one end; this may be a read error. The chain combines TRBV5-1 with TRBJ2-7, with TRBD1 matching 8 bases. CDR1 is SGHRS and CDR2 is YFSETQ in the germline V gene. The CDR3 totals 16 residues. The CDR3 DNA is TGCGCCAGCACCTTGGGCCCGGGACAGGCAACCTACGAGCAGTACTTC. This translates into CASTLGPGQATYEQYF.

J is TRBJ1-2 and V is TRBV29-1; TRBD1 is a possible D gene (5 bases). Germline CDR1 SQVTM, CDR2 ANQGSEA. The V gene lost 5 bases and the J gene lost 2 bases, with 18 bases spanning the gap. The CDR3 loop spans 15 amino acids. The CDR3 is CSVPSEGRSNYGYTF. The CDR3 DNA sequence: TGCAGCGTTCCCTCGGAGGGACGGTCCAACTATGGCTACACCTTC.

The chain joins TRBV7-9 to TRBJ2-1, with TRBD2 matching over 10 bases. Germline assignment: CDR1 SEHNR and CDR2 FQNEAQ (reference sequence). J lost 5 bases, V lost 6 bases, and 4 bases had no gene match. The CDR3 runs 14 residues. CDR3 sequence reads: CASRHSGGHNEQFF. The CDR3 region has the DNA TGTGCCAGCAGACATAGCGGGGGGCACAATGAGCAGTTCTTC. The full variable domain, its missing parts supplied by reference TRBV7-9 and TRBJ2-1, is DTGVSQNPRHKITKRGQNVTFRCDPISEHNRLYWYRQTLGQGPEFLTYFQNEAQLEKSRLLSDRFSAERPKGSFSTLEIQRTEQGDSAMYLCASRHSGGHNEQFFGPGTRLTVL.